The T cell receptor beta chain under discussion was sequenced for a study of T cell responses to AZD1222 COVID-19 vaccine. Whole-study findings and limits: A reported finding is that nearly half of spike-specific TCRs target unmutated variant regions. It was only six AZD1222 recipients who were seropositive at baseline. Regions 160-218 and 743-854 dominated among vaccine-associated CD4 TCRs spanning spike. No day 14 peak samples; only post-peak repertoires were characterized.

This CDR3 spans 15 amino acids. V lost 5 bases and J 5 bases, leaving 19 bases between the germline ends. Germline values: CDR1 SGHNT, CDR2 YYREEE (reference sequence). Note on this clone: The antigen is not known.

The method was immunoSEQ multiplex PCR; TCRdb's version includes in-frame clones alone and lacks a portion of them. This table has more than 85,000 clones, around nine tenths appearing once. This chain links TRBV5-4 with TRBJ1-2; a weak D match, TRBD1 (6 bases). Sequencing was performed on peripheral blood, taken on day 0 of AZD1222 vaccination. The receptor was isolated from an adult in good health. CDR3 in amino acids: CASRPQGRLTYGYTF. DNA for the CDR3: TGTGCCAGCAGGCCACAGGGAAGGCTAACTTATGGCTACACCTTC.